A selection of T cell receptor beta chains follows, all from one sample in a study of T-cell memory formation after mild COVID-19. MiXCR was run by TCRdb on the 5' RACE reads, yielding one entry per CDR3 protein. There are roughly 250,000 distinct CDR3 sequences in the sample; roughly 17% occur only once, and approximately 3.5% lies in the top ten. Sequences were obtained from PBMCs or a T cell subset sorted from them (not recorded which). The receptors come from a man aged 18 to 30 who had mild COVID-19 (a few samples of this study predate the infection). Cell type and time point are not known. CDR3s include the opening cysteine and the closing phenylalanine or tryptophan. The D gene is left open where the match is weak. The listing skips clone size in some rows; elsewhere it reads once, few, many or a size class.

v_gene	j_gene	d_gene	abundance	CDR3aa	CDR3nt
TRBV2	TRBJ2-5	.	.	CASSDSGKETQYF	TGTGCCAGCAGTGACTCCGGAAAAGAGACCCAGTACTTC
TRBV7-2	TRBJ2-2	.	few	CASSTRRAVTGWSGELFF	TGTGCCAGCAGCACAAGGAGGGCTGTGACAGGGTGGAGCGGGGAGCTGTTTTTT
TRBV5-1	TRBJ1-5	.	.	CASSLSGSQPQHF	TGCGCCAGCAGCTTGAGTGGCAGTCAGCCCCAGCATTTT
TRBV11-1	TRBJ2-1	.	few	CASSSRIPHNEQFF	TGTGCCAGCAGCTCACGAATCCCCCACAATGAGCAGTTCTTC
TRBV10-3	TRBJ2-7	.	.	CAISDRGGLYEQYF	TGTGCCATCAGTGACCGTGGGGGGCTCTACGAGCAGTACTTC
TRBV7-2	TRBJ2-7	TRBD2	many	CASSLVVTSGYEQYF	TGTGCCAGCAGCTTAGTGGTGACTAGCGGTTACGAGCAGTACTTC
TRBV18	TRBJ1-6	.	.	CASSLGLRSPLHF	TGTGCCAGCTCACTGGGATTGCGGTCACCCCTCCACTTT
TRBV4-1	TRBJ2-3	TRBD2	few	CASSQGAGTSGVTDTQYF	TGCGCCAGCAGCCAAGGGGCCGGGACTAGCGGGGTCACAGATACGCAGTATTTT
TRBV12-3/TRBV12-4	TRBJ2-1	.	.	CASSRASYNEQFF	TGTGCCAGCAGCAGGGCGTCCTACAATGAGCAGTTCTTC
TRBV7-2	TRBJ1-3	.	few	CASSLLPLVSGNTIYF	TGTGCCAGCAGCTTACTCCCTCTGGTCTCTGGAAACACCATATATTTT
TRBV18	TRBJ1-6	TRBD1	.	CASSPTGGDSPLHF	TGTGCCAGCTCACCTACAGGGGGTGATTCACCCCTCCACTTT
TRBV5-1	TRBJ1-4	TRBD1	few	CATAVTGGASEKLFF	TGCGCCACCGCGGTAACAGGGGGCGCGTCTGAAAAACTGTTTTTT
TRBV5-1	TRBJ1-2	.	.	CASSRGLPNYGYTF	TGCGCCAGCAGCCGGGGACTTCCGAACTATGGCTACACCTTC
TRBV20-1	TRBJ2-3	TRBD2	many	CSARDPGGVTDTQYF	TGCAGTGCTAGAGATCCGGGGGGGGTCACAGATACGCAGTATTTT
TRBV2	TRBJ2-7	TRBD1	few	CASSESTGTASF	TGTGCCAGCAGTGAGAGCACCGGGACAGCCTCCTTC
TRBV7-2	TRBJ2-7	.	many	CASRLRVPGVYEQYF	TGTGCCAGCAGGTTAAGGGTCCCTGGGGTATACGAGCAGTACTTC
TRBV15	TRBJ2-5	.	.	CATSRDYVETQYF	TGTGCCACCAGCAGAGATTATGTGGAGACCCAGTACTTC
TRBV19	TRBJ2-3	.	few	CASSILSELHTQYF	TGTGCCAGTAGTATTTTATCGGAGCTCCATACGCAGTATTTT
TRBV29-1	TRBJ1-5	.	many	CSVGEVGQPQHF	TGCAGCGTTGGGGAGGTTGGTCAGCCCCAGCATTTT
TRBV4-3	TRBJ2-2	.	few	CASSDWGGSENTGELFF	TGCGCCAGCAGCGACTGGGGGGGCAGCGAGAACACCGGGGAGCTGTTTTTT
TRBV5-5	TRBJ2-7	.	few	CASSLEWGSYEQYF	TGTGCCAGCAGCTTGGAGTGGGGGTCCTACGAGCAGTACTTC
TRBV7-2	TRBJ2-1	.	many	CASSSPGYNEQFF	TGTGCCAGCAGCTCCCCGGGGTACAATGAGCAGTTCTTC
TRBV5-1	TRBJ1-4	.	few	CASSREGATNEKLFF	TGCGCCAGCAGCCGGGAAGGTGCAACTAATGAAAAACTGTTTTTT
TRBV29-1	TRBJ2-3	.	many	CSVGGRNSDTQYF	TGCAGCGTTGGTGGTAGAAATTCAGATACGCAGTATTTT
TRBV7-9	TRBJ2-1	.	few	CASSTQFF	TGTGCCAGCAGCACGCAGTTCTTC
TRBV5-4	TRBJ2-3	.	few	CASSLDGGFTDTQYF	TGTGCCAGCAGCTTGGACGGGGGTTTCACAGATACGCAGTATTTT